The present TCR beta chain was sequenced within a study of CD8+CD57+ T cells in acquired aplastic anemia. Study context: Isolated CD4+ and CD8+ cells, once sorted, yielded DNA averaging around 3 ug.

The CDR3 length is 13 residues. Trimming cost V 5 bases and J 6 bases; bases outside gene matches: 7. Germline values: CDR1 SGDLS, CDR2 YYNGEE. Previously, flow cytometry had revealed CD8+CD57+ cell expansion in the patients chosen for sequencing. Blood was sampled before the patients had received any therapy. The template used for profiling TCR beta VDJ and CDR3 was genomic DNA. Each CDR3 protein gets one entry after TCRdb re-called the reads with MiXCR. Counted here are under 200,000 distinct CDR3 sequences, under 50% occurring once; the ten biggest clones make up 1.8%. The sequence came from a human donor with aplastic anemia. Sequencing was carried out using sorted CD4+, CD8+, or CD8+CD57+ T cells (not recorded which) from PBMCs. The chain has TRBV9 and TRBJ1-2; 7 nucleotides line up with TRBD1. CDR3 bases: TGTGCCAGCAGTCCACTTCAGGGGGATGGCTACACCTTC. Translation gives CASSPLQGDGYTF. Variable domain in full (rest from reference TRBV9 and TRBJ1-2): DSGVTQTPKHLITATGQRVTLRCSPRSGDLSVYWYQQSLDQGLQFLIQYYNGEERAKGNILERFSAQQFPDLHSELNLSSLELGDSALYFCASSPLQGDGYTFGSGTRLTVV.